The clone carrying this T cell receptor (beta chain) was counted a few times. The antigen remains undetermined. TCRdb itself ran the 5' RACE reads through MiXCR, one entry per CDR3 protein. The sample yields a few hundred thousand distinct CDR3 sequences, approximately 11% seen once. The sample is drawn from a study of identical twins. Overall study findings and caveats: Model-predicted out-of-frame TCR alpha sharing fell below observed values in monozygotic twins.

Every sampled donor was Caucasian and healthy. Germline values: CDR1 SEHNR, CDR2 FQNEAQ (reference sequence). With V trimmed by 6 bases and J by 6 bases, 18 bases remained unmatched. The CDR3 covers 17 residues. The same data also contributed to another study, on yellow fever vaccine responses in identical twins.

This chain joins TRBV7-9 and TRBJ2-3, with 7 bases identical to TRBD2. The origin of this receptor is a woman between 18 and 29 years old in good health. Sequenced material: memory (CD45RO+) T cells sorted from blood. The DNA of the CDR3 is TGTGCCAGCAGGTCCCCAAGCGGGGCCATCCTGCCCGATACGCAGTATTTT. Its protein is CASRSPSGAILPDTQYF.